This entry lists 21 T cell receptor beta chains sequenced from one sample in a study of blood T cell repertoires in COVID-19. This table comes from immunoSEQ multiplex PCR, and its TCRdb copy is limited to in-frame clones, with some not included. The table records more than 300,000 clones, roughly 86% of them present only once. The specimen sequenced was peripheral blood. The receptor set was obtained from a young woman with COVID-19, enrolled during active disease.

V usage is TRBV5-5 and J usage is TRBJ1-2; 7 positions agree with TRBD1. The CDR3 consists of 13 residues. After removal of 0 bases from V and 8 bases from J, the junction contained 4 bases not matched to a gene. Germline loops: CDR1 SGHKS, CDR2 YYEKEE (reference sequence). The CDR3 DNA reads TGTGCCAGCAGCTTGGAGGGGGCATCCGGCTACACCTTC. Translating gives CASSLEGASGYTF.

V and J are TRBV5-1 and TRBJ1-4; D is undetermined. The germline V gene encodes CDR1 SGHRS and CDR2 YFSETQ. The CDR3 loop spans 13 amino acids. V was clipped by 0 bases and J by 5 bases, with 5 bases between them. In nucleotides, the CDR3 is TGCGCCAGCAGCTTGGTCCCGAATGAAAAACTGTTTTTT. It specifies CASSLVPNEKLFF.

This clone was seen a single time. The chain links TRBV30 to TRBJ1-1; D not resolved. V shed 2 bases and J shed 5 bases, with 9 bases lying between them. The CDR3 has 12 residues. Germline CDR1 reads GTSNPN; CDR2 reads SVGIG (reference sequence). The CDR3 sequence is CAWSSTWTEAFF. DNA of the CDR3: TGTGCCTGGAGTAGCACGTGGACTGAAGCTTTCTTT.

The gene calls are TRBV7-9 and TRBJ2-7; 13 positions agree with TRBD2. With 5 bases clipped from V and 0 bases from J, the junction kept 13 bases outside the gene matches. From germline, CDR1 is SEHNR and CDR2 FQNEAQ (reference sequence). This CDR3 is 19 amino acids long. The CDR3 sequence is CASSMGLAGSTPLSYEQYF. The CDR3 nucleotides read TGTGCCAGCAGCATGGGACTAGCGGGATCAACCCCCCTCTCCTACGAGCAGTACTTC.

DNA of the CDR3: TGTGCCAGCAGTTTGATGGCCCTCTACGAGCAGTACTTC. Its protein is CASSLMALYEQYF. The chain links TRBV12-3 or TRBV12-4 to TRBJ2-7, with D unresolved. V was cut by 3 bases and J by 3 bases, with 9 bases left in between. The CDR3 is 13 residues long.

The genes are TRBV18 and TRBJ1-3; unclear D gene. Looked up from germline, CDR1 is KGHSH and CDR2 is LQKENI. With 4 bases removed from V and 0 bases from J, the gap between germline ends came to 7 bases. The CDR3 totals 14 residues. CDR3 protein: CASSRGNSGNTIYF. The CDR3, as DNA: TGTGCCAGCTCACGCGGGAACTCTGGAAACACCATATATTTT.

In this sample, this clone turned up once. The J gene is TRBJ1-2, the V gene TRBV12-3 or TRBV12-4; unclear D gene. This CDR3 region has 12 residues. Trimming removed 2 bases at V and 6 bases at J, with 7 bases between. The CDR3 reads CASSLRVDGYTF. The CDR3 DNA follows: TGTGCCAGCAGTTTACGGGTGGATGGCTACACCTTC.

The chain joins TRBV28 to TRBJ2-7; 10 bases line up with TRBD2. CDR1 is MDHEN, CDR2 SYDVKM, per germline. CDR3 size: 13 residues. Unmatched junction bases numbered 6, after V lost 6 bases and J lost 7 bases. CDR3 sequence: CASRAGGPGEQYF. The CDR3 DNA reads TGTGCCAGCAGAGCGGGAGGGCCGGGGGAGCAGTACTTC.

The chain combines TRBV3-1 (or the pseudogene TRBV3-2) with TRBJ2-3; a weak D match, TRBD2 (5 bases). Looked up from germline, CDR1 is LGHDT and CDR2 is YNNKEL (reference sequence). The ends were cut back, 0 bases at V and 5 bases at J, with 9 bases in the middle. The CDR3 spans 14 residues. In nucleotides, the CDR3 is TGTGCCAGCAGCCAAGAACTAGTAAAAGATACGCAGTATTTT. Protein sequence: CASSQELVKDTQYF.

This clone showed up just a few times. V usage is TRBV5-1 and J usage is TRBJ1-4; D unresolved. CDR3 length equals 13 residues. Between the trimmed V and J ends, which lost 0 bases and 4 bases, there was a span of 4 bases. The germline V gene encodes CDR1 SGHRS and CDR2 YFSETQ. The CDR3 is CASSLAGNEKLFF. In DNA, the CDR3 is TGCGCCAGCAGCTTGGCCGGTAATGAAAAACTGTTTTTT.

J is TRBJ2-1 and V is TRBV29-1; possible D gene TRBD2, 5 bases. Germline CDR1 and CDR2: SQVTM and ANQGSEA. The V gene lost 6 bases and the J gene lost 2 bases, with 11 bases spanning the gap. CDR3 size: 13 residues. The CDR3 protein is CSVGRGTYNEQFF. The CDR3 nucleotides are TGCAGCGTAGGACGGGGAACCTACAATGAGCAGTTCTTC.

V gene TRBV18 combines with J gene TRBJ1-1, with D hard to call. Germline-derived CDR1 and CDR2 are KGHSH and LQKENI. This CDR3 is built from 15 residues. V lost 1 base and J lost 3, with 12 bases in between. CDR3 in amino acids: CASSPRGGRDTEAFF. The CDR3 region has the DNA TGTGCCAGCTCACCACGGGGAGGAAGGGACACTGAAGCTTTCTTT. The full variable domain, its missing parts supplied by reference TRBV18 and TRBJ1-1, is NAGVMQNPRHLVRRRGQEARLRCSPMKGHSHVYWYRQLPEEGLKFMVYLQKENIIDESGMPKERFSAEFPKEGPSILRIQQVVRGDSAAYFCASSPRGGRDTEAFFGQGTRLTVV.

This rearrangement joins TRBV7-3 to TRBJ1-3; no clear D. The ends were cut back, 5 bases at V and 2 bases at J, with 19 bases in the middle. The CDR3 has 17 amino acids. Germline V CDR1 and CDR2: SGHTA, FQGTGA. CDR3 coding DNA: TGTGCCAGCAGCCCTACACCGAGGGAAGTTGCTGGAAACACCATATATTTT. It yields the protein CASSPTPREVAGNTIYF.

The chain joins TRBV10-3 to TRBJ2-5; 10 positions match TRBD2. The CDR3 totals 15 residues. Germline trimming cut 2 bases from V and 5 bases from J; bases unmatched to any gene: 5. Germline CDR1 ENHRY, CDR2 SYGVKD. As DNA, the CDR3 is TGTGCCATCAGTGAGCAGGCTAGCGGGAGTGAGACCCAGTACTTC. It is translated as CAISEQASGSETQYF.

This chain uses TRBV7-3 with TRBJ2-1, with D perhaps matching TRBD2 (5 bases). CDR3 length: 15 residues. Germline-derived CDR1 and CDR2 are SGHTA and FQGTGA. V lost 2 bases and J 0 bases, leaving 8 bases between the germline ends. As DNA, the CDR3 is TGTGCCAGCAGCTTATTCGGGGACTCCTACAATGAGCAGTTCTTC. Protein: CASSLFGDSYNEQFF. Drawing the rest from reference TRBV7-3 and TRBJ2-1, the complete variable domain is GAGVSQTPSNKVTEKGKYVELRCDPISGHTALYWYRQSLGQGPEFLIYFQGTGAADDSGLPNDRFFAVRPEGSVSTLKIQRTERGDSAVYLCASSLFGDSYNEQFFGPGTRLTVL.

The rearrangement uses TRBV2 and TRBJ2-5, with D maybe TRBD1 (5 bases). V was clipped by 6 bases and J by 7 bases, with 21 bases between them. Germline lookup yields CDR1 SNHLY and CDR2 FYNNEI. This CDR3 comprises 15 residues. The CDR3 DNA reads TGTGCCAGCAGCGCAAAGTCCAGTTTGGGGCGGACCCAGTACTTC. It yields the protein CASSAKSSLGRTQYF.

This chain joins TRBV28 and TRBJ2-7; no reliable D call. The germline gives CDR1 MDHEN, CDR2 SYDVKM. Trimming left V 6 bases short and J 5 bases short, with 17 bases between. The CDR3 spans 14 residues. CDR3 nucleotide sequence: TGTGCCAGCAGCCACCCTACTGGCAGGCACGAGCAGTACTTC. This gives the protein CASSHPTGRHEQYF.

As DNA, the CDR3 is TGTGCCAGCAGCCAGATAGCGGGATATCAAGAGACCCAGTACTTC. This gives the protein CASSQIAGYQETQYF. The V and J genes are TRBV3-1 (or the pseudogene TRBV3-2) and TRBJ2-5; 8 bases map to TRBD2. Germline CDR1 reads LGHDT; CDR2 reads YNNKEL (reference sequence). The CDR3 extends over 15 amino acids. The ends lost 3 bases at V and 2 bases at J; junction bases unmatched: 5.

This chain uses TRBV5-1 with TRBJ2-5, with unresolved D. CDR3 length equals 12 residues. CDR1 is SGHRS and CDR2 is YFSETQ in the germline V gene. The germline V and J ends were trimmed by 2 bases and 5 bases, with 7 bases remaining between them. DNA for the CDR3: TGCGCCAGCAGCTTTGGCTGGGAGACCCAGTACTTC. The encoded protein is CASSFGWETQYF.

The CDR3 sequence is CASSLSISGGEQYF. The CDR3 nucleotides read TGTGCCAGCAGCTTAAGTATAAGCGGAGGCGAGCAGTACTTC. The J gene is TRBJ2-7, the V gene TRBV7-3, with D perhaps TRBD2 (5 bases). The ends were cut back, 1 base at V and 6 bases at J, with 13 bases in the middle. The CDR3 has 14 amino acids. CDR1 and CDR2 (germline): SGHTA, FQGTGA.

This clone was observed a handful of times. The J gene is TRBJ2-1, the V gene TRBV5-4, with TRBD2 matching over 10 bases. The germline V gene encodes CDR1 SGHNT and CDR2 YYREEE (reference sequence). The CDR3 loop spans 16 amino acids. Losses at the gene ends were 5 bases for V and 1 base for J; bases not matched to a gene: 6. CDR3 bases: TGTGCCAGCAGGCTATCTAGCGGGGGTTCCTACAATGAGCAGTTCTTC. Its translation: CASRLSSGGSYNEQFF.